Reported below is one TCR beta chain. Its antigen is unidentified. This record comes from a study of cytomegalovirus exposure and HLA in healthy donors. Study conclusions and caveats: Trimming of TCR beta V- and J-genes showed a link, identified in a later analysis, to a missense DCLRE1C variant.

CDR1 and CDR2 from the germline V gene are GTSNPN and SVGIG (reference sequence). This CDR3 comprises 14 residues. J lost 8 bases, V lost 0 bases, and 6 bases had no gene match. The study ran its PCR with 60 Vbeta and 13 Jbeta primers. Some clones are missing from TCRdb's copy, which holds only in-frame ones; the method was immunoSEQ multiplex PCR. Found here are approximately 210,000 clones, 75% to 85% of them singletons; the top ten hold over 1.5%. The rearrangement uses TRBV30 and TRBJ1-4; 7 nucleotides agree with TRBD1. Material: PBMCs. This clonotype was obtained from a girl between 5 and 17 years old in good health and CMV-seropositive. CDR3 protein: CAWSVQGSGEKLFF. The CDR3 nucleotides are TGTGCCTGGAGTGTACAGGGGAGTGGGGAAAAACTGTTTTTT.